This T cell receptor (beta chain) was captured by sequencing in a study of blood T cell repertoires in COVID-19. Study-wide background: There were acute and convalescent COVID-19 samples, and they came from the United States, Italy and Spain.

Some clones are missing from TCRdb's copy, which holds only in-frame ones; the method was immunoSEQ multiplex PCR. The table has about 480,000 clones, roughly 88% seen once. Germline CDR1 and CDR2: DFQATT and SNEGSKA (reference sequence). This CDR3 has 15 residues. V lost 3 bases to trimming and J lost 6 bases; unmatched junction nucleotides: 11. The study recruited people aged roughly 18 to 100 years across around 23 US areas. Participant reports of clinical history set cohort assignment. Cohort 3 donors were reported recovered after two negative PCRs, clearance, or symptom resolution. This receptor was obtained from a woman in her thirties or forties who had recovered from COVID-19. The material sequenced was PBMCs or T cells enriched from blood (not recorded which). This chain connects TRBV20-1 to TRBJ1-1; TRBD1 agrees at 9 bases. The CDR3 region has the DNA TGCAGTGCTAGTAGTAGGAGACAGGGGGGCGCTGAAGCTTTCTTT. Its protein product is CSASSRRQGGAEAFF.